The source of this T cell receptor beta chain is a study of OX40 agonist ivuxolimab in advanced cancers. Overall study context: In this cohort, patients received ivuxolimab, an agonistic anti-OX40 (CD134) antibody. Study outcomes and limitations: There was clonal expansion of CD4+ and CD8+ blood T cells by week 6 at 0.1 to 3.0 mg/kg.

The repertoire was sequenced with immunoSEQ multiplex PCR; TCRdb's copy has only in-frame clones and lacks some. The profile covers some 100,000 clones, with around 94% appearing a single time and approximately 2.4% taken by the ten largest. CDR1 is WSHSY and CDR2 is SAAADI in the germline V gene. J gave up 4 bases and V 2 bases, and 13 bases lay outside the gene matches. The CDR3 is 18 residues long. With regard to this clone: Its target is unknown.

Baseline, cycle 4 day 1, and cycle 7 day 1 were the blood sampling points. Sequenced here: CD4+ or CD8+ T cells sorted from blood, sampled in a trial of the OX40 agonist ivuxolimab. The chain joins TRBV10-2 to TRBJ2-5, with TRBD2 identical over 10 bases. The origin of this receptor is an adult with an advanced solid tumor such as melanoma, head and neck, liver or kidney cancer. The CDR3 nucleotides read TGCGCCAGCAGTGAGCGGGCTAGCGGGGGATATTTGGGAGAGACCCAGTACTTC. Translation gives CASSERASGGYLGETQYF.